This is a list of T cell receptor beta chains from one sample in a study of vaccination and CD4 T cells after COVID-19. TCRdb called the PCR reads again in MiXCR, with one record for every CDR3 protein. The repertoire has 7,000 to 9,000 distinct CDR3 sequences, over 40% of them found once; the top ten carry around 17%. Their recognized antigens are unknown. The sample consisted of CD4+ T cells from blood, cultured in vitro. The receptor set was obtained from a human donor in good health. CDR3s include the opening cysteine and the closing phenylalanine or tryptophan. A D gene is named only where the DNA matches it firmly. Some rows mark clone size as missing; the rest say once, few, many or name a class of expanded clone.

TRBV27	-	TRBJ2-1	TRBD2	CASSLSTSGRYEQFF	TGTGCCAGCAGTTTATCTACTAGCGGGAGGTATGAGCAGTTCTTC
TRBV7-2	-	TRBJ2-5	-	CASSLGGPRETQYF	TGTGCCAGCAGCTTAGGAGGCCCCCGAGAGACCCAGTACTTC
TRBV7-6	-	TRBJ2-2	TRBD2	CASSEGLAGGHGTGELFF	TGTGCCAGCAGCGAGGGACTAGCGGGGGGGCATGGCACCGGGGAGCTGTTTTTT
TRBV4-1	-	TRBJ2-2	-	CASSQDLRTANTGELFF	TGCGCCAGCAGCCAAGATTTACGGACAGCGAACACCGGGGAGCTGTTTTTT
TRBV5-1	-	TRBJ1-1	-	CASSLGGTNTEAFF	TGCGCCAGCAGCTTAGGGGGGACCAACACTGAAGCTTTCTTT
TRBV20-1	few	TRBJ1-5	TRBD1	CSAREGTGSNQPQHF	TGCAGTGCTAGGGAAGGGACAGGGAGCAATCAGCCCCAGCATTTT
TRBV11-2	few	TRBJ2-7	-	CASSLLRGRSSYEQYF	TGTGCCAGCAGCTTATTACGGGGGCGTAGCTCCTACGAGCAGTACTTC
TRBV2	-	TRBJ1-6	TRBD1	CASSYRDSRSPLHF	TGTGCCAGCAGTTATAGGGACAGCCGGTCACCCCTCCACTTT
TRBV6-2/TRBV6-3	-	TRBJ2-7	-	CASQDPGTYEQYF	TGTGCCAGCCAAGACCCGGGAACGTACGAGCAGTACTTC
TRBV6-1	-	TRBJ1-1	-	CASSVRSDSDPFF	TGTGCCAGCAGCGTTCGGTCTGACTCAGACCCTTTCTTT
TRBV7-2	-	TRBJ1-2	TRBD1	CASSFGTAGESYGYTF	TGTGCCAGCAGCTTCGGGACAGCGGGGGAGTCCTATGGCTACACCTTC
TRBV30	-	TRBJ2-3	-	CAWSLSSSTDTQYF	TGTGCCTGGAGTTTAAGCTCTAGCACAGATACGCAGTATTTT
TRBV10-3	-	TRBJ1-2	-	CAISEFGPGGGYTF	TGTGCCATCAGTGAATTCGGCCCCGGCGGCGGCTACACCTTC
TRBV27	-	TRBJ2-2	TRBD2	CASSLFLPGTSATGELFF	TGTGCCAGCAGTTTATTTCTTCCCGGGACTAGTGCGACCGGGGAGCTGTTTTTT
TRBV12-3/TRBV12-4	-	TRBJ2-5	-	CASRDGYQETQYF	TGTGCCAGCAGGGACGGGTACCAAGAGACCCAGTACTTC
TRBV6-5	-	TRBJ1-4	-	CASSYAPGRAEKLFF	TGTGCCAGCAGTTACGCCCCAGGGCGCGCTGAAAAACTGTTTTTT
TRBV6-2/TRBV6-3	once	TRBJ1-3	-	CASRFNPPTIYF	TGTGCCAGCAGATTTAATCCCCCCACCATATATTTT
TRBV30	once	TRBJ1-1	-	CAWNRESILNTEAFF	TGTGCCTGGAACCGAGAGAGTATTTTGAACACTGAAGCTTTCTTT
TRBV7-2	-	TRBJ2-3	TRBD2	CASSLGLPTDTQYF	TGTGCCAGCAGCTTGGGACTACCCACAGATACGCAGTATTTT
TRBV11-2	few	TRBJ2-5	-	CASSQLRSEGMKTQYF	TGTGCCAGCAGCCAACTCAGGAGCGAGGGGATGAAGACCCAGTACTTC
TRBV6-1	-	TRBJ1-1	-	CASRTGAGPTEAFF	TGTGCCAGCAGGACGGGGGCGGGGCCCACTGAAGCTTTCTTT
TRBV7-2	-	TRBJ1-1	-	CASSLALSHTEAFF	TGTGCCAGCAGCTTAGCCTTGAGCCACACTGAAGCTTTCTTT
TRBV7-2	-	TRBJ2-7	TRBD1	CASKRDSNEQYF	TGTGCCAGCAAAAGGGACAGTAACGAGCAGTACTTC
TRBV19	-	TRBJ1-2	TRBD1	CASSPRGTDYTF	TGTGCCAGTAGTCCCCGGGGGACAGACTACACCTTC
TRBV30	-	TRBJ1-5	TRBD1	CAWSSGQGSNQPQHF	TGTGCCTGGAGTTCCGGACAGGGGAGCAATCAGCCCCAGCATTTT
TRBV20-1	-	TRBJ2-2	TRBD2	CSARDLGLAGDTGELFF	TGCAGTGCTAGAGACCTGGGACTAGCGGGGGACACCGGGGAGCTGTTTTTT
TRBV30	-	TRBJ1-6	-	CAWTGFNNSPLHF	TGTGCCTGGACAGGTTTTAATAATTCACCCCTCCACTTT